The 3 T cell receptor beta chains below all came from one sample that was sequenced in a study of cytomegalovirus exposure and HLA in healthy donors. This PCR relied on a set of 60 Vbeta primers and 13 Jbeta primers. Sequencing was performed with immunoSEQ multiplex PCR; in TCRdb, only in-frame clones are kept and a portion is missing. The sample comprises 120,000 to 150,000 clones, roughly 80% of which are singletons, and 3.5% to 5.5% rests with the top ten. Source material: PBMCs. The receptors were sampled from a woman between 40 and 50 years old in good health and CMV-seropositive.

The chain carries TRBV6-6 and TRBJ1-1; 8 bases map to TRBD1. The CDR3 extends over 14 amino acids. The ends lost 2 bases at V and 7 bases at J; junction bases unmatched: 6. CDR1 is MNHNY, CDR2 SVGAGI, per germline (reference sequence). CDR3 sequence (DNA): TGTGCCAGCAGTTACCCCGCAGGGGGCGGTGAAGCTTTCTTT. Amino acids: CASSYPAGGGEAFF.

The chain is built from TRBV4-2 and TRBJ2-1; D is perhaps TRBD2 (7 bases). CDR1 is LGHNA and CDR2 is YNFKEQ in the germline V gene. The CDR3 consists of 15 residues. V gave up 4 bases and J gave up 9 bases, with 19 bases separating them. CDR3 nucleotide sequence: TGTGCCAGCAGCCCCGAAGGGGGGGATTTTCTTGAGCAGTTCTTC. The encoded protein is CASSPEGGDFLEQFF.

The V gene is TRBV6-8, the J gene TRBJ1-3, with 9 bases matching TRBD1. The V segment lost 2 bases and the J segment 1 base; nucleotides outside the gene matches: 9. CDR3 length: 18 residues. CDR1 is MNHGY, CDR2 SAAAGT, per germline. In DNA form, the CDR3 reads TGTGCCAGCAGTTACCCCACAGGGACAGGGAAGTCTGGAAACACCATATATTTT. Protein product: CASSYPTGTGKSGNTIYF.